Listed below are T cell receptor beta chains from one sample, sequenced in a study of blood T cell repertoires in COVID-19. TCRdb keeps only in-frame clones here, not all; method: immunoSEQ multiplex PCR. The data contain more than 250,000 clones, more than 75% of them singletons. Sequencing was performed on PBMCs or T cells enriched from blood (not recorded which). The receptors shown here come from a woman aged 18-35 years who had recovered from COVID-19. CDR3s include the opening cysteine and the closing phenylalanine or tryptophan. Fields, in order: D gene, clone size, J gene, V gene, CDR3 DNA, CDR3 protein. The D gene is left open where the match is weak. The size entry is marked missing in some rows and otherwise reads once, few, many or a size class.

>TRBD1|-|TRBJ2-7|TRBV2
TGTGCCAGCACCGGGCAGGGGGCTTACGAGCAGTACTTC
CASTGQGAYEQYF
>-|many|TRBJ1-5|TRBV27
TGTGCCAGCAGTGTACAGGGCCTTAACAATCAGCCCCAGCATTTT
CASSVQGLNNQPQHF
>TRBD2|-|TRBJ2-7|TRBV10-3
TGTGCCATCAGTGCGAGCGGGGGCCGGAGGTACGAGCAGTACTTC
CAISASGGRRYEQYF
>-|-|TRBJ1-3|TRBV4-1
TGCGCCAGCAGCCACCCGGGACTTGGCCTGGGAAACACCATATATTTT
CASSHPGLGLGNTIYF
>TRBD1|-|TRBJ1-2|TRBV10-3
TGTGCCATCAGTGGCATAGGACAGGGGGAGGACTACACCTTC
CAISGIGQGEDYTF
>TRBD2|once|TRBJ2-5|TRBV4-1
TGCGCCAGCAGCCGTAGAGAGCGGGAAGGGACCCAGTACTTC
CASSRREREGTQYF
>TRBD1|-|TRBJ1-1|TRBV19
TGTGCCACCAGACCGGGACAGGAAGCTTTCTTT
CATRPGQEAFF
>-|-|TRBJ2-1|TRBV6-5
TGTGCCAGCCGTACAGGGAGCTCCTACAATGAGCAGTTCTTC
CASRTGSSYNEQFF
>TRBD2|-|TRBJ2-3|TRBV7-9
TGTGCCAGCAGCCGATCGGGAGGGCGGGGGGCCACAGATACGCAGTATTTT
CASSRSGGRGATDTQYF
>-|-|TRBJ2-7|TRBV19
TGTGCCAGTAGTATAGATCTGGGCAGGGGATCTTACGAGCAGTACTTC
CASSIDLGRGSYEQYF
>-|few|TRBJ2-7|TRBV30
TGTGCCTGGAGTGGGGGCGGTTACGAGCAGTACTTC
CAWSGGGYEQYF
>-|-|TRBJ1-1|TRBV7-8
TGTGCCAGCAGCTTAAGGGGTCGCGACACTGAAGCTTTCTTT
CASSLRGRDTEAFF
>-|once|TRBJ1-5|TRBV3-1/TRBV3-2
TGTGCCAGCAGCCCCCGTACTGGGACAAACAATCAGCCCCAGCATTTT
CASSPRTGTNNQPQHF
>TRBD1|-|TRBJ1-2|TRBV7-3
TGTGCCAGCAGCTTAGGGGCAGGGGGCCACGGCTACACCTTC
CASSLGAGGHGYTF
>-|once|TRBJ1-4|TRBV9
TGTGCCAGCAGCGTAGTGGGAGCCTCGGTGGAAGAACTGTTTTTT
CASSVVGASVEELFF
>TRBD1|-|TRBJ1-2|TRBV19
TGTGCCAGTAGTGGACAGGCGGGGGGCTACACCTTC
CASSGQAGGYTF
>-|-|TRBJ1-1|TRBV7-3
TGTGCCAGCAGCTTAAATCCAGGGGCTGGGACTGAAGCTTTCTTT
CASSLNPGAGTEAFF
>-|-|TRBJ1-2|TRBV18
TGTGCCAGCTCCCCACAGGGAGATGGCTACACCTTC
CASSPQGDGYTF
>-|-|TRBJ1-1|TRBV10-3
TGTGCCATCAGTGAGGGGAGGGAAGCTTTCTTT
CAISEGREAFF
>-|-|TRBJ2-2|TRBV6-6
TGTGCCAGCAGTTCGACGGCGGCGGGAACCGGGGAGCTGTTTTTT
CASSSTAAGTGELFF
>TRBD1|once|TRBJ1-2|TRBV2
TGTGCCAGCAGCCTGGGACAGGGAGGTCGCTACACCTTC
CASSLGQGGRYTF
>TRBD1|-|TRBJ2-5|TRBV9
TGTGCCAGCGCCCTCGGGACAGGGCGAGAGACCCAGTACTTC
CASALGTGRETQYF
>TRBD2|few|TRBJ2-2|TRBV4-1
TGCGCCAGCAGCCAACGGACTAGCGCGAACACCGGGGAGCTGTTTTTT
CASSQRTSANTGELFF
>TRBD1|-|TRBJ2-5|TRBV27
TGTGCCAGCAGTTTAATGGGACAGGAGACCCAGTACTTC
CASSLMGQETQYF